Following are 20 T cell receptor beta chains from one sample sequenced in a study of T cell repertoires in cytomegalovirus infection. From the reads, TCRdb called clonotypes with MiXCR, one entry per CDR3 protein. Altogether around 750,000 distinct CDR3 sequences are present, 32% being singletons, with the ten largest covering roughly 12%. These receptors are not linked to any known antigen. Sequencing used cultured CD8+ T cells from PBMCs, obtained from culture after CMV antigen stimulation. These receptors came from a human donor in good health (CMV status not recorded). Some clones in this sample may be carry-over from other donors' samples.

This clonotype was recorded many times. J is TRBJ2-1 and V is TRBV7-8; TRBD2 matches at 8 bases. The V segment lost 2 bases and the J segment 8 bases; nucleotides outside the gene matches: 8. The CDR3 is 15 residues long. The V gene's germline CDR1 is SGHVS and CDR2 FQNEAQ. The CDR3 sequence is CASSLNGGGPDEQFF. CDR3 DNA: TGTGCCAGCAGCTTAAACGGGGGGGGGCCCGATGAGCAGTTCTTC.

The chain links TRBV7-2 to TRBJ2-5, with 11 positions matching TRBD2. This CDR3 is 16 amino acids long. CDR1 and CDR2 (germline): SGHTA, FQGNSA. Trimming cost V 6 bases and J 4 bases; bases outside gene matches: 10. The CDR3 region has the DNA TGTGCCAGCAGTCCTAGCGGGGGGTGGTTTGTAGAGACCCAGTACTTC. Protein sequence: CASSPSGGWFVETQYF.

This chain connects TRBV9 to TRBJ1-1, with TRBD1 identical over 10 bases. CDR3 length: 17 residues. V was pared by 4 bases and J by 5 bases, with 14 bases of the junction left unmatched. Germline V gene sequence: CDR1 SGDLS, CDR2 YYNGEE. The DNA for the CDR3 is TGTGCCAGCAGCAACTTACCGGGACAGGGGCCACGGACTGAAGCTTTCTTT. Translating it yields CASSNLPGQGPRTEAFF.

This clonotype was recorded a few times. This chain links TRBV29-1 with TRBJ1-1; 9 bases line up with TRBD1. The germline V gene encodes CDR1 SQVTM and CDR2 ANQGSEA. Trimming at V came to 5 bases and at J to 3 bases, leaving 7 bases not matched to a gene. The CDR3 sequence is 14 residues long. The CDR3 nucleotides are TGCAGCGTTTATCCCGGGACAGGGTACACTGAAGCTTTCTTT. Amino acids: CSVYPGTGYTEAFF.

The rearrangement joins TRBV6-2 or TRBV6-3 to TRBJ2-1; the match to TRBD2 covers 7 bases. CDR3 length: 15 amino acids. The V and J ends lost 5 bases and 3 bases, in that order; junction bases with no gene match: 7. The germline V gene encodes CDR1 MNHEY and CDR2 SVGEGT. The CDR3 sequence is CASSTAGNYYNEQFF. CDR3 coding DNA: TGTGCCAGCAGTACAGCGGGGAACTACTACAATGAGCAGTTCTTC.

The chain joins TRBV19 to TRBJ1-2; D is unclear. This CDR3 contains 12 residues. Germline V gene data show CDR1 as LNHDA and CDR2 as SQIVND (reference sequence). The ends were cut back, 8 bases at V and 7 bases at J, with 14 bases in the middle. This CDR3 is CASGVEAIGYTF. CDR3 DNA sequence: TGTGCCAGTGGCGTGGAGGCGATTGGCTACACCTTC.

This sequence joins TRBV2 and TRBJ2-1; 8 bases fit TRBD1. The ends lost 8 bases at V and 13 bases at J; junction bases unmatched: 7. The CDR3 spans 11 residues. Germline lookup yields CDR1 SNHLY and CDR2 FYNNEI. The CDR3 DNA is TGTGCCAGCCCTACCGGGACAGGCCAGTTCTTC. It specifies CASPTGTGQFF.

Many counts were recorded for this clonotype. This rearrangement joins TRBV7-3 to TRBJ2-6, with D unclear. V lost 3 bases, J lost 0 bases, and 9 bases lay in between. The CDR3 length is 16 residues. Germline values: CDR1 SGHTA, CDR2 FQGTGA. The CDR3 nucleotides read TGTGCCAGCAGCTTTGCTTCAGGCTCTGGGGCCAACGTCCTGACTTTC. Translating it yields CASSFASGSGANVLTF.

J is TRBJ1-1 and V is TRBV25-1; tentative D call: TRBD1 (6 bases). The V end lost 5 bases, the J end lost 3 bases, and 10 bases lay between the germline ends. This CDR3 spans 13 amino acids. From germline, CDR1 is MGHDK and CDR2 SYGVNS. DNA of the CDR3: TGTGCCAGCAGTTATGGGGGGCACACTGAAGCTTTCTTT. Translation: CASSYGGHTEAFF.

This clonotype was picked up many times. CDR3 DNA sequence: TGTGCCAGCAGCTTAAGGGGCCACCGGCCCGAGGAGACCCAGTACTTC. Protein: CASSLRGHRPEETQYF. J is TRBJ2-5 and V is TRBV7-2, with D possibly matching TRBD1 (5 bases). Germline CDR1 reads SGHTA; CDR2 reads FQGNSA. V shed 2 bases and J shed 5 bases, with 18 bases lying between them. The CDR3 is 16 residues long.

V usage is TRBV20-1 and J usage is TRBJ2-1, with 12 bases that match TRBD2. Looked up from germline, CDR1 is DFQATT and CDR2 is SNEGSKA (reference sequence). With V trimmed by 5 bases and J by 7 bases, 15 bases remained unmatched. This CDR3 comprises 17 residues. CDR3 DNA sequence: TGCAGTGCTGGCCTAGGGGCTAGCGGGGGGGGGTCGAATGAGCAGTTCTTC. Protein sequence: CSAGLGASGGGSNEQFF.

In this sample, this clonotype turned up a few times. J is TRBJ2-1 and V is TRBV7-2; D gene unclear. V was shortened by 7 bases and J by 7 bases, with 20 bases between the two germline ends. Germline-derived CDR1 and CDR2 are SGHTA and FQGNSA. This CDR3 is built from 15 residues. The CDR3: CASTTAPGRFNEQFF. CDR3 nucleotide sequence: TGTGCCAGCACAACCGCACCGGGTAGGTTTAATGAGCAGTTCTTC.

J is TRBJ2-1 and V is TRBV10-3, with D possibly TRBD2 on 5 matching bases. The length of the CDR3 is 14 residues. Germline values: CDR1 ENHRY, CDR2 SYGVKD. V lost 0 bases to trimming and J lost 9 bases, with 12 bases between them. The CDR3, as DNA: TGTGCCATCAGTGAGTCGACGGGGTTCAGTGAGCAGTTCTTC. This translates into CAISESTGFSEQFF.

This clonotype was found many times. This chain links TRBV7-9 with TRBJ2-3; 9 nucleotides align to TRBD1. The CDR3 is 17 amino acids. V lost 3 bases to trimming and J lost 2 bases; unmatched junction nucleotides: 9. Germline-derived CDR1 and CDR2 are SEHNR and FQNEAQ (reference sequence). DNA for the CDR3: TGTGCCAGCAGCTTTCCGGGACAGGGATTCGTCACAGATACGCAGTATTTT. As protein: CASSFPGQGFVTDTQYF.

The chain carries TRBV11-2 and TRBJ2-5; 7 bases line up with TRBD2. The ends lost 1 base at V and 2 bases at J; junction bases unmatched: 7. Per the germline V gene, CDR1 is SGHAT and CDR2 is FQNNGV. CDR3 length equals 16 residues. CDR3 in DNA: TGTGCCAGCAGCTTAGGCCTCAGGACTAGGCAAGAGACCCAGTACTTC. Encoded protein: CASSLGLRTRQETQYF.

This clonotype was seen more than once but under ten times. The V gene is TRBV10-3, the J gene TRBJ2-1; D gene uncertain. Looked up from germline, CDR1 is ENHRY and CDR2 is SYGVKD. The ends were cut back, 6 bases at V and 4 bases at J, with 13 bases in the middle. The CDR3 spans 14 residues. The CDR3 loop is CAIRLDLLYNEQFF. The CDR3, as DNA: TGTGCCATCAGGCTAGATCTCCTATACAATGAGCAGTTCTTC.

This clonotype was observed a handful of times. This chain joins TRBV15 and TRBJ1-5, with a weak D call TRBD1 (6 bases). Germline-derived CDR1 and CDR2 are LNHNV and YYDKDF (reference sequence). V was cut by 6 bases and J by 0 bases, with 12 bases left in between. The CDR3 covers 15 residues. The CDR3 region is CATREEQGSNQPQHF. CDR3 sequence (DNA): TGTGCCACCAGAGAAGAACAGGGTAGCAATCAGCCCCAGCATTTT.

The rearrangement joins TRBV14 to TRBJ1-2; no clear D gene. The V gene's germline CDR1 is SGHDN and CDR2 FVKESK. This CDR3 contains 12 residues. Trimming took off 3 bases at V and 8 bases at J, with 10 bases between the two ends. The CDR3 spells CASSQKGRGYTF. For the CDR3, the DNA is TGTGCCAGCAGCCAGAAAGGGAGAGGCTACACCTTC.

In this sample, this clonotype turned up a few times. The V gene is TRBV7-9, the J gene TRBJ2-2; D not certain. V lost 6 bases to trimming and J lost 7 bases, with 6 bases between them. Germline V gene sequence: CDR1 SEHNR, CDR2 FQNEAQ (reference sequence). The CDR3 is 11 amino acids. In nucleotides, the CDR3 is TGTGCCAGCAGGCGCAACGGGGAGCTGTTTTTT. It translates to CASRRNGELFF.

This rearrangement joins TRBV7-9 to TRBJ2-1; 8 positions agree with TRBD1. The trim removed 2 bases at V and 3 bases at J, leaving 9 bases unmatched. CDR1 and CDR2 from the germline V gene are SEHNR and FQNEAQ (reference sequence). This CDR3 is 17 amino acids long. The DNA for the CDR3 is TGTGCCAGCAGCTTATTACCCAGGACAGGGTACTACAATGAGCAGTTCTTC. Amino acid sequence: CASSLLPRTGYYNEQFF. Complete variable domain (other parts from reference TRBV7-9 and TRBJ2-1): DTGVSQNPRHKITKRGQNVTFRCDPISEHNRLYWYRQTLGQGPEFLTYFQNEAQLEKSRLLSDRFSAERPKGSFSTLEIQRTEQGDSAMYLCASSLLPRTGYYNEQFFGPGTRLTVL.